This is a list of T cell receptor beta chains from one sample in a study of CD8+ T cells in alopecia areata. Method: immunoSEQ multiplex PCR; TCRdb's copy keeps in-frame clones and lacks some. The table lists some 120,000 clones, about 57% of them singletons, with less than 5.5% in the top ten. Sequencing used CD4+ T cells sorted from blood, obtained at week 0. The receptors stem from a human donor with alopecia areata. Both conserved end residues are trimmed from each CDR3.

J gene	V gene	CDR3 protein
TRBJ1-1	TRBV29-1	SVNGIDTEAF
TRBJ1-2	TRBV15	ATSRARGGNYGYT
TRBJ1-3	TRBV4-1	ASSRQPGTGSGNTIY
TRBJ2-2	TRBV25-1	ASGRGGDTGELF
TRBJ2-3	TRBV5-1	ASSLDFDTQY
TRBJ1-4	TRBV23-1	ASTPAPRDREKLF
TRBJ2-3	TRBV2	ASRDFGGRTDTQY
TRBJ2-2	TRBV9	ASSVVGAQTGELF
TRBJ1-1	TRBV4-3	ASSQEGSNTEAF
TRBJ2-7	TRBV5-1	ASSLEGGASGSLDEQY
TRBJ1-3	TRBV6-6	ASTAGVGNTIY
TRBJ1-3	TRBV6-6	ASSYSTGTGGNTIY
TRBJ2-3	TRBV4-1	ASTREVWDTQY
TRBJ2-7	TRBV7-9	ASSSGRHSYEQY
TRBJ2-1	TRBV6-6	ASSSDWEQF
TRBJ1-3	TRBV4-3	ASSQDSAPRSGNTIY
TRBJ1-5	TRBV7-2	ASSLMGPTYQPQH
TRBJ2-1	TRBV10-3	AITARDRGYNEQF
TRBJ1-2	TRBV29-1	SAKGGNYGYT
TRBJ1-2	TRBV6-5	ASSYRGQSHGYT
TRBJ1-2	TRBV27	ASSPHGAAYGYT
TRBJ1-2	TRBV20-1	SARDFYGYT
TRBJ2-2	TRBV7-2	ASSLRGAGMGTGELF
TRBJ2-3	TRBV5-4	ASSLSKDTQY
TRBJ2-7	TRBV7-2	ASSLVRESYEQY
TRBJ1-6	TRBV27	ASSKRPGAGDSPLH